A single sample is the source of the 3 T cell receptor beta chains below, sequenced in a study of cytomegalovirus exposure and HLA in healthy donors. This PCR relied on a set of 60 Vbeta primers and 13 Jbeta primers. Data came from immunoSEQ multiplex PCR; TCRdb stores just in-frame clones and leaves some out. The data hold 120,000 or so clones, with 75% to 90% observed a single time. The material sequenced was PBMCs. The receptor source for this set is a male donor in good health and CMV-seronegative.

The J gene is TRBJ2-2, the V gene TRBV2, with 7 bases aligning to TRBD1. Unmatched junction bases numbered 8, after V lost 7 bases and J lost 6 bases. Per the germline V gene, CDR1 is SNHLY and CDR2 is FYNNEI. CDR3 length equals 14 residues. The DNA of the CDR3 is TGTGCCAGCATCTCAGAGGGGGCAGCCGGGGAGCTGTTTTTT. Its protein is CASISEGAAGELFF. Based on the CDR3 plus reference TRBV2 and TRBJ2-2, the full variable domain is EPEVTQTPSHQVTQMGQEVILRCVPISNHLYFYWYRQILGQKVEFLVSFYNNEISEKSEIFDDQFSVERPDGSNFTLKIRSTKLEDSAMYFCASISEGAAGELFFGEGSRLTVL.

In regard to this clone: The junction does not match germline at one end; this may be a read error. The genes are TRBV30 and TRBJ2-5; no definite D call. CDR3 length: 14 residues. Germline loops: CDR1 GTSNPN, CDR2 SVGIG (reference sequence). CDR3 region: CAWSVLAGEEAQYF. DNA of the CDR3: TGTGCCTGGAGTGTACTGGCTGGAGAAGAGGCCCAGTACTTC.

The table lists this clone with a few counts. This chain uses TRBV5-4 with TRBJ2-4, with 13 bases matching TRBD2. Germline CDR1 SGHNT, CDR2 YYREEE (reference sequence). J was trimmed by 12 bases and V by 0 bases; bases with no gene match: 9. The CDR3 is 16 residues long. The CDR3 DNA reads as TGTGCCAGCAGCTTGGAACTAGCGGGGGGGCCGCACAGTCAGTACTTC. Its protein product is CASSLELAGGPHSQYF.